These 27 T cell receptor beta chains came from one sample sequenced in a study of shared clonotypes between healthy human individuals. TCRdb keeps only in-frame clones here, not all; method: immunoSEQ multiplex PCR. The profile shows 2 million to 2.5 million clones, approximately 93% of them singletons. What was sequenced was naive CD4+ T cells from PBMCs. Subset in this sample: CD45RA+ positively selected. These receptors all stem from a man aged 18 to 29 in good health. Some clones in this sample may be carry-over from other donors' samples.

This chain uses TRBV2 with TRBJ2-1, with D possibly TRBD2 on 6 matching bases. V was cut by 6 bases and J by 5 bases, with 11 bases left in between. CDR3 length: 13 amino acids. Looked up from germline, CDR1 is SNHLY and CDR2 is FYNNEI. CDR3 coding DNA: TGTGCCAGCAGCGCGGGACCCAACAATGAGCAGTTCTTC. Protein sequence: CASSAGPNNEQFF.

This clone was observed once. The V call is TRBV9, the J call TRBJ2-2; TRBD2 matches at 10 bases. This CDR3 is 16 amino acids long. Trimming cost V 3 bases and J 0 bases; bases outside gene matches: 2. Germline loops: CDR1 SGDLS, CDR2 YYNGEE. CDR3 protein: CASSAGLAANTGELFF. The CDR3, as DNA: TGTGCCAGCAGCGCAGGACTAGCGGCGAACACCGGGGAGCTGTTTTTT.

The rearrangement joins TRBV12-1 to TRBJ2-2; the tabulated D call, TRBD2, remains unverified against the DNA. TRBV12-1 is termed a pseudogene. CDR3 length: 18 amino acids. The CDR3 DNA is TGTGCCAGCAGCTCCAAATTGGGGACTAGCGGGGAAACCGGGGAGCTGTTTTTT. Residues: CASSSKLGTSGETGELFF.

As concerns this clone: At one end, the junction sequence differs from germline, possibly due to a read error. V gene TRBV5-4 combines with J gene TRBJ2-7; 11 bases are shared with TRBD1. The CDR3 has 12 amino acids. Germline V lookup: CDR1 SGHNT, CDR2 YYREEE (reference sequence). CDR3 sequence: CASSAPGQGGRF. The CDR3 DNA reads as TGTGCCAGCAGCGCACCGGGACAGGGGGGCCGATTC.

In this sample, this clone turned up many times. V usage is TRBV11-2 and J usage is TRBJ1-2; D is undetermined. This CDR3 is 16 amino acids long. Germline V gene sequence: CDR1 SGHAT, CDR2 FQNNGV. Between the trimmed V and J ends, which lost 0 bases and 3 bases, there was a span of 14 bases. CDR3 nucleotide sequence: TGTGCCAGCAGCTTAGAATGGGCAGGAGACTACTATGGCTACACCTTC. Encoded protein: CASSLEWAGDYYGYTF.

The rearrangement links TRBV29-1 to TRBJ1-5; maybe TRBD1 (5 bases). Germline CDR1 SQVTM, CDR2 ANQGSEA. Trimming took 2 bases from V and 12 from J, leaving 11 bases between them. The CDR3 has 11 residues. CDR3 in DNA: TGCAGCGTTGAATGGGACGGGAGCCAGCATTTT. Its translation: CSVEWDGSQHF.

The genes are TRBV19 and TRBJ1-1; 8 bases are shared with TRBD1. The V gene end was trimmed by 5 bases and the J gene end by 5 bases; junction bases not matched to a gene: 1. Germline V CDR1 and CDR2: LNHDA, SQIVND (reference sequence). This CDR3 has 12 residues. The CDR3 is CASSDRGTEAFF. The CDR3 DNA sequence: TGTGCCAGTAGTGACAGGGGTACTGAAGCTTTCTTT.

Comment on this clone: Additional DNA sequences in this sample encode the identical CDR3. The chain is built from TRBV5-1 and TRBJ2-7; 10 bases are shared with TRBD1. Losses at the gene ends were 4 bases for V and 4 bases for J; bases not matched to a gene: 5. Germline lookup yields CDR1 SGHRS and CDR2 YFSETQ. This CDR3 region has 14 residues. In DNA form, the CDR3 reads TGCGCCAGCAGCCCGGGACAGGGGAGTTACGAGCAGTACTTC. Amino acids: CASSPGQGSYEQYF.

The chain links TRBV9 to TRBJ2-1; 14 bases are a match to TRBD2. Germline V gives CDR1 SGDLS, CDR2 YYNGEE. With 4 bases clipped from V and 0 bases from J, the junction kept 3 bases outside the gene matches. The CDR3 has 17 residues. CDR3 sequence reads: CASSTGTSGSSYNEQFF. The CDR3 DNA sequence: TGTGCCAGCAGCACGGGGACTAGCGGGAGCTCCTACAATGAGCAGTTCTTC. Filled out from reference TRBV9 and TRBJ2-1, the complete variable domain reads DSGVTQTPKHLITATGQRVTLRCSPRSGDLSVYWYQQSLDQGLQFLIQYYNGEERAKGNILERFSAQQFPDLHSELNLSSLELGDSALYFCASSTGTSGSSYNEQFFGPGTRLTVL.

The chain has TRBV5-1 and TRBJ2-7, with D tentatively TRBD2 (5 bases). From germline, CDR1 is SGHRS and CDR2 YFSETQ. The CDR3 extends over 13 amino acids. V lost 5 bases to trimming and J lost 0 bases, with 9 bases between them. CDR3 protein: CASRVGSSYEQYF. The CDR3 DNA reads as TGCGCCAGCAGGGTAGGGAGCTCCTACGAGCAGTACTTC. The variable domain in full, completed from reference TRBV5-1 and TRBJ2-7, reads KAGVTQTPRYLIKTRGQQVTLSCSPISGHRSVSWYQQTPGQGLQFLFEYFSETQRNKGNFPGRFSGRQFSNSRSEMNVSTLELGDSALYLCASRVGSSYEQYFGPGTRLTVT.

This sequence joins TRBV7-2 and TRBJ1-1; 9 nucleotides align to TRBD1. CDR1 SGHTA and CDR2 FQGNSA come from the germline V gene. The V and J ends lost 5 bases and 8 bases, in that order; junction bases with no gene match: 3. CDR3 length: 12 amino acids. DNA for the CDR3: TGTGCCAGCAGCATACAGGGGGCGGAAGCTTTCTTT. Translated, it gives CASSIQGAEAFF.

The V gene is TRBV10-3, the J gene TRBJ2-3; TRBD2 agrees at 8 bases. There are 16 residues in the CDR3. CDR1 ENHRY and CDR2 SYGVKD come from the germline V gene. V shed 6 bases and J 1 base; nucleotides not matched to a gene: 9. The CDR3 bases are TGTGCCATCAGCCAGACCGCGGGGGGTCGCACAGATACGCAGTATTTT. Protein: CAISQTAGGRTDTQYF.

Turning to this clone: Other DNA sequences in the same sample also yield this CDR3. CDR3 in DNA: TGTGCCAGCTCACCCGGACTAGCGGGCTACGAGCAGTACTTC. This codes for CASSPGLAGYEQYF. The J gene is TRBJ2-7, the V gene TRBV18, with 11 bases aligning to TRBD2. Germline CDR1 and CDR2: KGHSH and LQKENI. Trimming at V came to 3 bases and at J to 3 bases, leaving 1 base not matched to a gene. CDR3 length equals 14 residues.

The V and J genes are TRBV6-5 and TRBJ2-2; D is possibly TRBD2 (6 bases). Per the germline V gene, CDR1 is MNHEY and CDR2 is SVGAGI. V lost 6 bases, J lost 2 bases, and 10 bases lay in between. The CDR3 consists of 14 residues. The CDR3, as DNA: TGTGCCAGCAGGGGTAGCGGTAACACCGGGGAGCTGTTTTTT. Protein sequence: CASRGSGNTGELFF.

The V call is TRBV10-3, the J call TRBJ1-1, with 9 bases aligning to TRBD1. The V and J ends lost 4 bases and 11 bases, in that order; junction bases with no gene match: 8. This CDR3 comprises 13 residues. Germline CDR1 reads ENHRY; CDR2 reads SYGVKD. CDR3 in amino acids: CAISAGLQGAAFF. The CDR3 region has the DNA TGTGCCATCAGTGCGGGCCTACAGGGGGCGGCTTTCTTT.

V usage is TRBV9 and J usage is TRBJ2-1; the D is unclear. This CDR3 comprises 15 residues. Germline lookup yields CDR1 SGDLS and CDR2 YYNGEE. The ends were cut back, 0 bases at V and 7 bases at J, with 14 bases in the middle. The CDR3: CASSVAVLEENEQFF. The CDR3 DNA reads TGTGCCAGCAGCGTAGCAGTGTTGGAAGAGAATGAGCAGTTCTTC.

This rearrangement joins TRBV7-9 to TRBJ2-1; TRBD2 matches 11 bases. Germline CDR1 is SEHNR and CDR2 is FQNEAQ (reference sequence). With V trimmed by 1 base and J by 0 bases, 5 bases remained unmatched. CDR3 length: 18 amino acids. DNA for the CDR3: TGTGCCAGCAGCTTAGGACTAGCGGGGTTGAGCTCCTACAATGAGCAGTTCTTC. It specifies CASSLGLAGLSSYNEQFF.

The chain joins TRBV5-4 to TRBJ2-3; 10 bases align to TRBD2. The CDR3 has 15 amino acids. With V trimmed by 0 bases and J by 4 bases, 2 bases remained unmatched. Germline V gene data show CDR1 as SGHNT and CDR2 as YYREEE (reference sequence). DNA for the CDR3: TGTGCCAGCAGCTTGGTTAGCGGGAGGTCAGATACGCAGTATTTT. Translating gives CASSLVSGRSDTQYF.

The rearrangement uses TRBV7-3 and TRBJ1-5; D ambiguous. The CDR3 spans 13 residues. CDR1 SGHTA and CDR2 FQGTGA come from the germline V gene. The ends were cut back, 4 bases at V and 3 bases at J, with 7 bases in the middle. In DNA form, the CDR3 reads TGTGCCAGCAGCTCCAAGAACAATCAGCCCCAGCATTTT. It translates to CASSSKNNQPQHF.

The CDR3 DNA is TGTGCCAGCAGTGAATACCGATCCTTTGTCGGGGGCACCGGGGAGCTGTTTTTT. Amino acids: CASSEYRSFVGGTGELFF. The chain recombines TRBV6-1 with TRBJ2-2; D might be TRBD2 (6 bases). This CDR3 is built from 18 residues. Trimming cost V 2 bases and J 4 bases, with 20 bases left between them. The germline V gene encodes CDR1 MNHNS and CDR2 SASEGT.

This chain links TRBV18 with TRBJ2-5, with TRBD1 as a possible D gene (5 bases). This CDR3 has 13 amino acids. V lost 4 bases and J 5 bases, leaving 11 bases between the germline ends. Germline V gene sequence: CDR1 KGHSH, CDR2 LQKENI. The CDR3 loop is CASSLQGLETQYF. The CDR3 coding sequence is TGTGCCAGCTCACTCCAGGGTTTGGAGACCCAGTACTTC.

A note on this clone: The same CDR3 is also encoded by other DNA sequences in this sample. The rearrangement links TRBV6-5 to TRBJ2-3, with a weak D call TRBD2 (5 bases). The CDR3 totals 12 residues. CDR1 is MNHEY and CDR2 is SVGAGI in the germline V gene. Trimming removed 4 bases from V and 5 bases from J, with 7 bases in between. In nucleotides, the CDR3 is TGTGCCAGCAGTTCCAGCGGAGATACGCAGTATTTT. It codes for CASSSSGDTQYF.

The chain is built from TRBV28 and TRBJ2-3, with 8 nucleotides matching TRBD2. This CDR3 has 13 residues. In germline, CDR1 is MDHEN, CDR2 SYDVKM. The CDR3 is CARLATGADTQYF. In DNA, the CDR3 is TGTGCGAGACTAGCGACCGGGGCAGATACGCAGTATTTT. The variable domain in full, with the rest retrieved from reference TRBV28 and TRBJ2-3, is DVKVTQSSRYLVKRTGEKVFLECVQDMDHENMFWYRQDPGLGLRLIYFSYDVKMKEKGDIPEGYSVSREKKERFSLILESASTNQTSMYLCARLATGADTQYFGPGTRLTVL.

The J gene is TRBJ2-3, the V gene TRBV5-1, with TRBD2 identical over 12 bases. The CDR3 runs 17 residues. CDR1 and CDR2 (germline): SGHRS, YFSETQ. The junction had 11 bases not matched to a gene; V was cut back by 4 bases and J by 5 bases. CDR3 coding DNA: TGCGCCAGCAGCACCGGCCCTAGCGGGAGGGGGATAGATACGCAGTATTTT. It codes for CASSTGPSGRGIDTQYF.

A single count supports this clone. The sample holds other DNA sequences that translate to the same CDR3. The rearrangement joins TRBV9 to TRBJ2-3; a weak D match, TRBD2 (6 bases). The CDR3 extends over 14 amino acids. The germline CDR1 and CDR2 sequences are SGDLS and YYNGEE. V was clipped by 2 bases and J by 1 base, with 8 bases between them. CDR3 sequence: CASSVSGRTDTQYF. In DNA form, the CDR3 reads TGTGCCAGCAGCGTTAGCGGACGCACAGATACGCAGTATTTT.

The chain joins TRBV5-4 to TRBJ2-5, with D tentatively TRBD2 (6 bases). This CDR3 region has 15 residues. V was clipped by 4 bases and J by 4 bases, with 17 bases between them. Germline loops: CDR1 SGHNT, CDR2 YYREEE (reference sequence). CDR3 loop: CASSRTTMDSETQYF. The DNA of the CDR3 is TGTGCCAGCAGCCGGACTACCATGGATTCAGAGACCCAGTACTTC.

This chain links TRBV27 with TRBJ2-1; either TRBD1 or TRBD2 may fit D (5 bases each). The CDR3 totals 17 residues. Germline V gives CDR1 MNHEY, CDR2 SMNVEV (reference sequence). V was cut by 1 base and J by 0 bases, with 13 bases left in between. The CDR3 is CASSLLGRQSSYNEQFF. CDR3 DNA sequence: TGTGCCAGCAGTTTATTGGGACGGCAAAGCTCCTACAATGAGCAGTTCTTC.